This TCR beta chain stems from a study of blood T cell repertoires in COVID-19. Overall study: Collection of acute and convalescent COVID-19 samples took place in the United States, Italy and Spain. The analysed material was cDNA or gDNA that came from T cells, B-cell-depleted T cells, or PBMCs.

In the source study's methods: Estimation of nucleated cell counts was performed using reference gene primer amplification. Produced via immunoSEQ multiplex PCR; TCRdb's table is partial and in-frame only. V, J and clone size derive from that table, while D and trimming were established from the DNA sequence. Among around 200,000 clones listed, 70% to 90% were seen once. This CDR3 region has 14 residues. The ends lost 6 bases at V and 5 bases at J; junction bases unmatched: 6. Germline CDR1 is SEHNR and CDR2 is FQNEAQ (reference sequence). This clone was counted between two and nine times. The sample comprised peripheral blood. The TCR sequence derives from a man between 35 and 55 years old with acute or convalescent COVID-19. The chain links TRBV7-9 to TRBJ1-5; TRBD1 matches 8 bases. The CDR3 sequence: CASSLGQGHQPQHF. Here the CDR3 DNA reads TGTGCCAGCAGTCTTGGACAGGGACATCAGCCCCAGCATTTT.